The following is a T cell receptor (beta chain) sequence with its context. Its antigen is undetermined. The data were obtained in a study of T cells in Graves' hyperthyroidism and ophthalmopathy. Whole-study results and caveats: In the blood, most expanded thyroid clonotypes above 0.001 appeared as well.

The source material, RNA transcripts, was used to amplify TCR beta CDR3 regions. When the TCR CDR3 underwent first-round RT-PCR, the HTBI primer set was used. TCRdb analysed the multiplex PCR reads with MiXCR anew, one entry per CDR3 protein. The data show almost 350,000 distinct CDR3 sequences, with over 15% seen just once and roughly 16% held by the top ten. The CDR3 is made up of 17 amino acids. Trimming cost V 0 bases and J 5 bases; bases outside gene matches: 11. A NOSPECS grade of at least 4, a Clinical Activity Score of at least 3 and duration under 3 months were recorded in ophthalmopathy patients.

The genes are TRBV12-3 or TRBV12-4 and TRBJ1-2, with 8 nucleotides matching TRBD1. This receptor was identified in a woman aged 40 to 50 with Graves' ophthalmopathy. Sample: blood. CDR3 amino acids: CASSLAGTGVTAYGYTF. The CDR3 DNA reads TGTGCCAGCAGTTTAGCCGGGACAGGAGTCACTGCTTATGGCTACACCTTC.